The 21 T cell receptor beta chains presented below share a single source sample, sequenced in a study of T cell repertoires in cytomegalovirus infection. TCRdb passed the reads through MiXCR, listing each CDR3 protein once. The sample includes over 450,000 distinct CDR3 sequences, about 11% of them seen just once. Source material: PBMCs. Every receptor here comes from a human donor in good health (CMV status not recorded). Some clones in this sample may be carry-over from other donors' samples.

CDR3 bases: TGCGCCAGCAGTGGGGGGGGAGGAGAGACCCAGTACTTC. It is translated as CASSGGGGETQYF. The rearrangement links TRBV10-2 to TRBJ2-5; 7 bases match TRBD2. The CDR3 sequence is 13 residues long. The trim removed 4 bases at V and 4 bases at J, leaving 3 bases unmatched. The germline gives CDR1 WSHSY, CDR2 SAAADI.

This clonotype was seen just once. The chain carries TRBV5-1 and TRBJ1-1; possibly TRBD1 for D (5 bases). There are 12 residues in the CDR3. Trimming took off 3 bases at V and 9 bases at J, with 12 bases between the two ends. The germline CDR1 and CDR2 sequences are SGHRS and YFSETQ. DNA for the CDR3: TGCGCCAGCAGCTCGACAGAGGAGAAAGCTTTCTTT. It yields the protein CASSSTEEKAFF.

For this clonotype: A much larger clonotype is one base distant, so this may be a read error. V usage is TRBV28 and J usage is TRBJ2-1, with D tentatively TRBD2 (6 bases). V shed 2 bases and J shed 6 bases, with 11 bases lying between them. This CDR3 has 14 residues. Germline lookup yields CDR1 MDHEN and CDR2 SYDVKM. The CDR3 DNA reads TGTGCCAGCAGTTTAAGCTGGACTATCAATGAGCAGTTCTTC. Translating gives CASSLSWTINEQFF.

CDR3 coding DNA: TGCAGTGCTAGACTAGCGGGAGAAGTAAGCTACGAGCAGTACTTC. This sequence encodes CSARLAGEVSYEQYF. The V call is TRBV20-1, the J call TRBJ2-7, with 10 bases that match TRBD2. The CDR3 loop spans 15 amino acids. V was clipped by 2 bases and J by 3 bases; unmatched bases: 7. Germline V CDR1 and CDR2: DFQATT, SNEGSKA (reference sequence).

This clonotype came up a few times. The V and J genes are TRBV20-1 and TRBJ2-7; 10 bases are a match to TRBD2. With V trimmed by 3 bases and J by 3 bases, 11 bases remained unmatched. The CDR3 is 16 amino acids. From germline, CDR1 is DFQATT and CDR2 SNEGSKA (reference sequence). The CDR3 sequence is CSARGLAGAVIYEQYF. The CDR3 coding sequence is TGCAGTGCTAGGGGCCTAGCGGGAGCGGTTATCTACGAGCAGTACTTC.

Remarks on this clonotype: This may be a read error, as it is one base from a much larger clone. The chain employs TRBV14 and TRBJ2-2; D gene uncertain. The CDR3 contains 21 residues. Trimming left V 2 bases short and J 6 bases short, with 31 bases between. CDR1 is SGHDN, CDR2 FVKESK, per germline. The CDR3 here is CASSQRPFMFSGRDVAGELFF. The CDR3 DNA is TGTGCCAGCAGCCAAAGACCTTTTATGTTTTCCGGGCGAGATGTCGCCGGGGAGCTGTTTTTT.

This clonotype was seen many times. The CDR3 DNA reads TGTGCCAGCAACTCACAGTGGATGAACACCGGGGAGCTGTTTTTT. Its translation is CASNSQWMNTGELFF. This chain links TRBV7-9 with TRBJ2-2; D is ambiguous. The CDR3 extends over 15 amino acids. Trimming shortened V by 7 bases and J by 1 base, and 13 bases separated the two germline ends. Germline assignment: CDR1 SEHNR and CDR2 FQNEAQ (reference sequence).

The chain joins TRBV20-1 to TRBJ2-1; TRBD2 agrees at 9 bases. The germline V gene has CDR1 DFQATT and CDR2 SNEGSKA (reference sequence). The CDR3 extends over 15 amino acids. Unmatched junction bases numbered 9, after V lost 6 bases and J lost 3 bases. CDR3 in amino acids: CSAQGSGGIYNEQFF. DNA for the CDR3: TGCAGTGCCCAGGGCAGCGGGGGGATCTACAATGAGCAGTTCTTC.

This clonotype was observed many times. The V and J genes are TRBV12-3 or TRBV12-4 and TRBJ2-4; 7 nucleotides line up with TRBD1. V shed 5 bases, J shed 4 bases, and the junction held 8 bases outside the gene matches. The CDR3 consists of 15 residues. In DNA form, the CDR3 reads TGTGCCAGCAGTCTTAGTTGGGACAGTAAAAACATTCAGTACTTC. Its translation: CASSLSWDSKNIQYF.

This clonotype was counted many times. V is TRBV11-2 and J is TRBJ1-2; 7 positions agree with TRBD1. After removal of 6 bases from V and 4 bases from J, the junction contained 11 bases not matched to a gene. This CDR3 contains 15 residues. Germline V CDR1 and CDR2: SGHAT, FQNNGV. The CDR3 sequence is CASRHIQGRPYGYTF. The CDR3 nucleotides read TGTGCCAGCAGACATATACAGGGGAGGCCCTATGGCTACACCTTC.

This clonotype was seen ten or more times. Here the CDR3 DNA reads TGTGCCAGCAGCTTAACTGGGGGTACCTACACCGGGGAGCTGTTTTTT. This encodes CASSLTGGTYTGELFF. This rearrangement joins TRBV7-6 to TRBJ2-2, with D perhaps matching TRBD1 or TRBD2 (5 bases each). Germline CDR1 reads SGHVS; CDR2 reads FNYEAQ. The germline V and J ends were trimmed by 2 bases and 3 bases, with 13 bases remaining between them. The CDR3 totals 16 residues.

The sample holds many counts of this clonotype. The CDR3 region is CASSPNLSDTQYF. The CDR3 nucleotides read TGTGCCAGCAGCCCGAACTTATCAGATACGCAGTATTTT. This rearrangement joins TRBV3-1 to TRBJ2-3; D call uncertain. Germline-derived CDR1 and CDR2 are LGHDT and YNNKEL (reference sequence). Trimming pared 4 bases from V and 4 bases from J, leaving 9 bases between. This CDR3 comprises 13 residues.

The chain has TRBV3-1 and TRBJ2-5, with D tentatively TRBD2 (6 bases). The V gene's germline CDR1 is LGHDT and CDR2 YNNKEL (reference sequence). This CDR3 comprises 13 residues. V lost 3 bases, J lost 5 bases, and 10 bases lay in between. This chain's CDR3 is CASSHLRGETQYF. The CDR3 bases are TGTGCCAGCAGCCACTTACGGGGGGAGACCCAGTACTTC.

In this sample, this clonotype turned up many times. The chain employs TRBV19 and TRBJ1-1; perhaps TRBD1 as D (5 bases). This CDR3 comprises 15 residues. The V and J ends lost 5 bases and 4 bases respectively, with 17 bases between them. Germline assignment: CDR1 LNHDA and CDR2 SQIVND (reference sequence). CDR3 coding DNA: TGTGCCAGTAGTCGGTCGTCGGGGGGTGGCACTGAAGCTTTCTTT. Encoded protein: CASSRSSGGGTEAFF.

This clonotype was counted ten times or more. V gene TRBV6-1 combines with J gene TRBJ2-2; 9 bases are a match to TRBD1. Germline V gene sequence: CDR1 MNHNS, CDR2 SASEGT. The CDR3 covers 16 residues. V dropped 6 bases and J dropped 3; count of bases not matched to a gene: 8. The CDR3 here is CASSGRQGVYTGELFF. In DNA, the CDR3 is TGTGCCAGCAGCGGACGACAGGGGGTTTACACCGGGGAGCTGTTTTTT.

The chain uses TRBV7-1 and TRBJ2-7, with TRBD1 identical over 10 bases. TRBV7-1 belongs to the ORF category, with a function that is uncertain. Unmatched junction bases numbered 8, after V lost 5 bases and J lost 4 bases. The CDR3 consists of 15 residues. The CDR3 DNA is TGTGCCAGCAGCGAACGGACAGGGGGAATTTACGAGCAGTACTTC. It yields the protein CASSERTGGIYEQYF.

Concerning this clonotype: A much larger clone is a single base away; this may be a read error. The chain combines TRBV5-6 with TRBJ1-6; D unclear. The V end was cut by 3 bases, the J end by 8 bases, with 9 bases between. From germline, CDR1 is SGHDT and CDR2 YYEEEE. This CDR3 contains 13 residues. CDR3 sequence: CASSSQPDSPLHF. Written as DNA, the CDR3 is TGTGCCAGCAGCTCACAGCCCGATTCACCCCTCCACTTT.

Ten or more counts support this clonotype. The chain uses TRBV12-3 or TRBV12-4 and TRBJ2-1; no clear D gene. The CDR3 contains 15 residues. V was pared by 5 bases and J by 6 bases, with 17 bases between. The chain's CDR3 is CASSPTGRQANEQFF. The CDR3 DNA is TGTGCCAGCAGTCCGACCGGAAGGCAGGCCAATGAGCAGTTCTTC.

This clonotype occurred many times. The CDR3 DNA follows: TGTGCCATCAACCCAGGGCCCGGAGAGAACACTGAAGCTTTCTTT. This translates into CAINPGPGENTEAFF. The chain couples TRBV10-3 to TRBJ1-1, with D perhaps TRBD1 (5 bases). CDR3 length: 15 amino acids. Germline CDR1 is ENHRY and CDR2 is SYGVKD. The V end was cut by 7 bases, the J end by 1 base, with 16 bases between.

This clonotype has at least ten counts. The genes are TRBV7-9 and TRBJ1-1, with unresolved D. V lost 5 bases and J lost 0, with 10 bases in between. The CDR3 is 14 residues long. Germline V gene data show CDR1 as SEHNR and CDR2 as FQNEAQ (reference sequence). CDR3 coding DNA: TGTGCCAGCAGCGGGCGGAGCATGAACACTGAAGCTTTCTTT. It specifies CASSGRSMNTEAFF.

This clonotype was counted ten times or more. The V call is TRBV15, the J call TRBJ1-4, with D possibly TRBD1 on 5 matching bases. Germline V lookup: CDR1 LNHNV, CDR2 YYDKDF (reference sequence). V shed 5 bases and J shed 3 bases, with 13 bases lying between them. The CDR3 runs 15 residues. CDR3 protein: CATSATGRSNEKLFF. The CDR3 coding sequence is TGTGCCACCAGCGCAACAGGTCGTTCTAATGAAAAACTGTTTTTT.